The rows below give T cell receptor beta chains drawn from one sample of a study of T cells in Graves' hyperthyroidism and ophthalmopathy. One entry per CDR3 protein results from TCRdb running MiXCR on the multiplex PCR reads. The sample consists of 600,000 to 700,000 distinct CDR3 sequences, under 15% of them appearing once. Source material: blood. These receptors originate from a woman between 35 and 50 years old with Graves' ophthalmopathy. CDR3s include the opening cysteine and the closing phenylalanine or tryptophan. The order of the fields is J gene, clone size, V gene, D gene, CDR3 DNA, CDR3 protein. A D gene is named only where the DNA matches it firmly. Where a row states a size, it is once, few, many or the class of an expanded clone; other rows omit it.

TRBJ1-1	few	TRBV4-1	.	TGCGCCAGCAGCCGCGTCTTTGGGAACAGGGAAACCACTGAAGCTTTCTTT	CASSRVFGNRETTEAFF
TRBJ1-5	.	TRBV19	TRBD1	TGTGCCAGTAGTATAATGTTAGGCAGGGGGCGCGGTCAGCCCCAGCATTTT	CASSIMLGRGRGQPQHF
TRBJ2-7	many	TRBV20-1	.	TGCAGTGCTAGAGTGAGGGGATCCGGCCATTTCTACGAGCAGTACTTC	CSARVRGSGHFYEQYF
TRBJ2-7	many	TRBV15	TRBD2	TGTGCCACCAGCAGAGAGGGGGGCGGGAGGGCCGGCGCTACCTACGAGCAGTACTTC	CATSREGGGRAGATYEQYF
TRBJ2-5	many	TRBV12-3/TRBV12-4	TRBD2	TGTGCCAGCAGGCCTAGCGGGAGCCAAGAGACCCAGTACTTC	CASRPSGSQETQYF
TRBJ2-2	many	TRBV28	TRBD1	TGTGCCAGCAGTGAACAGGGACAGTTCACCGGGGAGCTGTTTTTT	CASSEQGQFTGELFF
TRBJ2-6	many	TRBV15	.	TGTGCCACCAGCAGAGATCGAGGGGCCAACGTCCTGACTTTC	CATSRDRGANVLTF
TRBJ1-1	few	TRBV4-2	TRBD1	TGTGCCAGCAGCCAGAGACAGGGGGGAGCTTCGGGGACTGAAGCTTTCTTT	CASSQRQGGASGTEAFF
TRBJ1-2	many	TRBV29-1	.	TGCAGCGTTAGTGTTACTAACTATGGCTACACCTTC	CSVSVTNYGYTF
TRBJ2-6	many	TRBV4-1	.	TGCGCCAGCAGCCAAGATCAGGGTGGGGCCAACGTCCTGACTTTC	CASSQDQGGANVLTF
TRBJ1-5	.	TRBV7-2	.	TGTGCCAGCAGCCGGGGGGGGGTCAATCAGCCCCAGCATTTT	CASSRGGVNQPQHF
TRBJ2-5	.	TRBV11-2	.	TGTGCCAGCAGCTTAGGGGCCAGGCCTAAAGAGACCCAGTACTTC	CASSLGARPKETQYF
TRBJ2-7	.	TRBV10-3	TRBD2	TGTGCCATCAGTGACCCGGGAGGGAAATACGAGCAGTACTTC	CAISDPGGKYEQYF
TRBJ2-7	few	TRBV11-3	.	TGTGCCAGCAGCTTGCCTGAGACTCTGGACCGGGAGCAGTACTTC	CASSLPETLDREQYF
TRBJ2-5	few	TRBV5-4	TRBD2	TGTGCCAGCAGCTTGGCCGCGAGCGGGAGTTTGGTGCGAGAGACCCAGTACTTC	CASSLAASGSLVRETQYF
TRBJ1-1	.	TRBV2	.	TGTGCCAGCAGTTATCGAGGGGGGGGTGGCACTGAAGCTTTCTTT	CASSYRGGGGTEAFF
TRBJ2-7	few	TRBV28	TRBD1	TGTGCCAGCAGTAGCCGGGACAGGGCGTGGGGCTACGAGCAGTACTTC	CASSSRDRAWGYEQYF
TRBJ1-1	many	TRBV6-4	TRBD1	TGTGCCAGCATCTACGGACAGGGTGGTCGAAAAGACACTGAAGCTTTCTTT	CASIYGQGGRKDTEAFF
TRBJ2-5	many	TRBV30	.	TGTGCCTGGAGTGCGTTGAGTCCGGCCGAGACCCAGTACTTC	CAWSALSPAETQYF
TRBJ1-5	many	TRBV4-1	TRBD1	TGCGCCAGCGGAGAAACAGGGGAAAGCAATCAGCCCCAGCATTTT	CASGETGESNQPQHF
TRBJ2-7	many	TRBV7-2	.	TGTGCCAGCAGCTTAGGAGACAGCCTTTGGGACGAGCAGTACTTC	CASSLGDSLWDEQYF
TRBJ2-2	.	TRBV5-1	.	TGCGCCAGCAGCTTGGAGGGACGAGCGTGGACCGGGGAGCTGTTTTTT	CASSLEGRAWTGELFF
TRBJ1-1	many	TRBV6-1	.	TGTGCCAGCAAGGGCAGGATGAACACTGAAGCTTTCTTT	CASKGRMNTEAFF
TRBJ1-6	.	TRBV13	.	TGTGCCAGCAGCCCAATTTCCCGGGGCCGGAATTCACCCCTCCACTTT	CASSPISRGRNSPLHF
TRBJ1-2	few	TRBV3-1	TRBD1	TGTGCCAGCAGCCAAGGGACAGGGATTTGGAATGGCTACACCTTC	CASSQGTGIWNGYTF
TRBJ2-7	many	TRBV10-3	TRBD2	TGTGCCATCAGTGCGTTACTCGGGGAAGGGAGCGGGAGTGGAGGTGGCCTCCACGAGCAGTACTTC	CAISALLGEGSGSGGGLHEQYF
TRBJ2-2	.	TRBV2	.	TGTGCCAGCAGTGAAGAAGGCGGGATGGGCACCGGGGAGCTGTTTTTT	CASSEEGGMGTGELFF
TRBJ1-3	many	TRBV20-1	.	TGCAGTGCTGAGGGTGCAGGAGCCTCTGGAAACACCATATATTTT	CSAEGAGASGNTIYF
TRBJ2-5	many	TRBV6-1	TRBD1	TGTGCCAGCACCCTAACAGGGGCTTTAAAGACCCAGTACTTC	CASTLTGALKTQYF
TRBJ1-5	once	TRBV28	.	TGTGCCAGCAGTTTAGGTTGGTTTTTGAGTCAGCCCCAGCATTTT	CASSLGWFLSQPQHF
TRBJ2-1	many	TRBV6-2/TRBV6-3	TRBD1	TGTGCCAGCAGTACACGGACAGGGAAGTACAATGAGCAGTTCTTC	CASSTRTGKYNEQFF
TRBJ2-3	many	TRBV24-1	TRBD2	TGTGCCACCAGTGATTTCGGGACTAGCGGGAGGGCGGCGGATACGCAGTATTTT	CATSDFGTSGRAADTQYF
TRBJ1-1	few	TRBV7-8	.	TGTGCCAGCAGCTTAGTTGGAGGGGGTACAAACACTGAAGCTTTCTTT	CASSLVGGGTNTEAFF
TRBJ1-6	few	TRBV5-1	.	TGCGCCAGCAGTGCCGCTGGGGCCTCACCCCTCCACTTT	CASSAAGASPLHF
TRBJ1-1	.	TRBV7-3	.	TGTGCCAGCAGCTTAAAATCCCAGAACACTGAAGCTTTCTTT	CASSLKSQNTEAFF
TRBJ1-1	.	TRBV6-1	TRBD1	TGTGCCAGCAAGACGAGGGGGCAAAATGAAGCTTTCTTT	CASKTRGQNEAFF
TRBJ2-5	many	TRBV2	.	TGTGCCAGCAGTCCATGGGGGGAAGAGACCCAGTACTTC	CASSPWGEETQYF
TRBJ1-1	many	TRBV29-1	TRBD1	TGCAGCGTTGAAGCAGGGGGGAAAACTGAAGCTTTCTTT	CSVEAGGKTEAFF
TRBJ1-1	many	TRBV2	.	TGTGCCAGCAGGCTCACCCTCGGCGTGAACACTGAAGCTTTCTTT	CASRLTLGVNTEAFF
TRBJ2-5	many	TRBV15	.	TGTGCCACCAGCAGAGCCTGGGTACGCCAAGAGACCCAGTACTTC	CATSRAWVRQETQYF
TRBJ2-5	many	TRBV28	.	TGTGCCAGCAGTTTAAGGGAAGAGACCCAGTACTTC	CASSLREETQYF
TRBJ2-7	.	TRBV6-2/TRBV6-3	.	TGTGCCAGTAGAGAGGTCTCCTACGAGCAGTACTTC	CASREVSYEQYF
TRBJ2-2	many	TRBV7-2	.	TGTGCCAGCAGCTTAGATGCCGGGGAGCTGTTTTTT	CASSLDAGELFF
TRBJ1-2	.	TRBV4-2	.	TGTGCCAGCAGCCCGGAGGACAGTACTAACTATGGCTACACCTTC	CASSPEDSTNYGYTF
TRBJ1-2	few	TRBV6-1	TRBD1	TGTGCCAGCAGTCCGGACAGGGCCGTACTGCGGAGCTATGGCTACACCTTC	CASSPDRAVLRSYGYTF
TRBJ2-7	many	TRBV27	.	TGTGCCAGTGCCCCTCGGGACCGCTCCTACGAGCAGTACTTC	CASAPRDRSYEQYF
TRBJ1-1	many	TRBV6-5	.	TGTGCCAGCAGTTACTGGAGTACGGGGAACACTGAAGCTTTCTTT	CASSYWSTGNTEAFF
TRBJ1-1	many	TRBV2	.	TGTGCCAGCAGTATGGGTTTGCGGACTGAAGCTTTCTTT	CASSMGLRTEAFF
TRBJ2-6	many	TRBV6-4	.	TGTGCCAGCAGTGTGAATATCCTGAGTACTCACCCTGGGGCCAACGTCCTGACTTTC	CASSVNILSTHPGANVLTF
TRBJ2-4	few	TRBV6-1	.	TGTGCCAGCAGTGAAACCCCACCCCACCCCATCAGAAACATTCAGTACTTC	CASSETPPHPIRNIQYF
TRBJ2-7	few	TRBV4-3	.	TGCGCCAGCAGCCAAGATACGAGGTACGAGCAGTACTTC	CASSQDTRYEQYF
TRBJ1-2	many	TRBV20-1	TRBD1	TGCAGTGCTAGAGATTGGGGGGGACAGTTGGGTGGCTACACCTTC	CSARDWGGQLGGYTF
TRBJ2-7	many	TRBV9	TRBD2	TGTGCCAGCAGCACTCCGGGACTAGTGGCCGAGCAGTACTTC	CASSTPGLVAEQYF
TRBJ1-1	few	TRBV5-8	.	TGTGCCAGCAGCTTAATGGGGCCGAACACTGAAGCTTTCTTT	CASSLMGPNTEAFF